This TCR beta chain was found in a study of blood T cell repertoires in COVID-19. Study overall: Samples came from the United States, Italy and Spain, spanning acute and convalescent COVID-19. Sample material is recorded as cDNA or gDNA derived from T cells, B-cell-depleted T cells, or PBMCs.

The protocol was immunoSEQ multiplex PCR, while the TCRdb copy is restricted to in-frame clones and leaves out a portion. The repertoire holds 200,000 to 250,000 clones, with 80% to 90% as singletons. The CDR3 runs to 14 residues. V shed 1 base and J shed 4 bases, with 10 bases lying between them. Germline-derived CDR1 and CDR2 are MGHRA and YSYEKL. This TCR was recovered from an elderly man with acute or convalescent COVID-19. The material sequenced was peripheral blood. The chain carries TRBV4-1 and TRBJ1-2; possible D gene TRBD1, 6 bases. CDR3 sequence: CASSQVQGTYGYTF. The CDR3 region has the DNA TGCGCCAGCAGCCAAGTTCAGGGGACCTATGGCTACACCTTC.